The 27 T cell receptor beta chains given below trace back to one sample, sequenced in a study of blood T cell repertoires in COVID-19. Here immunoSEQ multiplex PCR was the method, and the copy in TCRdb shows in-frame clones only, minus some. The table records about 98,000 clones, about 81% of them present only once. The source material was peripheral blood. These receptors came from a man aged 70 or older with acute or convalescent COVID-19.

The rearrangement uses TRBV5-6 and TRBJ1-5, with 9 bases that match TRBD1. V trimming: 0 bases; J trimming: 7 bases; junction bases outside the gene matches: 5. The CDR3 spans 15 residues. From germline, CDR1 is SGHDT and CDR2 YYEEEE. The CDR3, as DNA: TGTGCCAGCAGCTTGGGGGACAGGGTGGGGCAGCCCCAGCATTTT. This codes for CASSLGDRVGQPQHF. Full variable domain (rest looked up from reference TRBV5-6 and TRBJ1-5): DAGVTQSPTHLIKTRGQQVTLRCSPKSGHDTVSWYQQALGQGPQFIFQYYEEEERQRGNFPDRFSGHQFPNYSSELNVNALLLGDSALYLCASSLGDRVGQPQHFGDGTRLSIL.

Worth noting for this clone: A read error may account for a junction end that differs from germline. CDR3 bases: TGTGCTAGCAGCTTGGACAGGGGGCCTTACGAGCAGTACTTC. It codes for CASSLDRGPYEQYF. The V call is TRBV7-7, the J call TRBJ2-7; 11 positions agree with TRBD1. This CDR3 has 14 residues. Germline V lookup: CDR1 SSHAT, CDR2 FNYEAQ (reference sequence).

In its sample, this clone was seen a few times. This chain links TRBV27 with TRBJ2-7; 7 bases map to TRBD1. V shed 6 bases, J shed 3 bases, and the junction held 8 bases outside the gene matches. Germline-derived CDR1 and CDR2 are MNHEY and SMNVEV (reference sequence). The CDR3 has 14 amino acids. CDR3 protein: CASSLKGQFYEQYF. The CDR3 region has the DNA TGTGCCAGCAGCTTGAAGGGACAGTTCTACGAGCAGTACTTC.

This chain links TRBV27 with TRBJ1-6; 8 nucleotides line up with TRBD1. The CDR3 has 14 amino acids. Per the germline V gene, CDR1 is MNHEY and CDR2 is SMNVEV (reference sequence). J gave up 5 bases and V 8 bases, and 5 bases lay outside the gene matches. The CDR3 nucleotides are TGTGCCAGCTCCCGACAGGGGAATAATTCACCCCTCCACTTT. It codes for CASSRQGNNSPLHF.

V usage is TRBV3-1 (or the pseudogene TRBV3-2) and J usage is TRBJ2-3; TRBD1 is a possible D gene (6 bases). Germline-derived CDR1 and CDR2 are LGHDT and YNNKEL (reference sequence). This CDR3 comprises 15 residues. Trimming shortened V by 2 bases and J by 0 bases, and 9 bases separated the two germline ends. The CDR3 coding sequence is TGTGCCAGCAGCCAACGGGACATCAGCACAGATACGCAGTATTTT. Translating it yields CASSQRDISTDTQYF.

The CDR3 DNA reads as TGTGCCAGCAGTTTAGGGGCAGGGGGCTTTGGGGATACGCAGTATTTT. Its protein is CASSLGAGGFGDTQYF. The chain employs TRBV27 and TRBJ2-3, with TRBD1 identical over 8 bases. Germline V CDR1 and CDR2: MNHEY, SMNVEV (reference sequence). After removal of 2 bases from V and 6 bases from J, the junction contained 10 bases not matched to a gene. This CDR3 spans 16 amino acids.

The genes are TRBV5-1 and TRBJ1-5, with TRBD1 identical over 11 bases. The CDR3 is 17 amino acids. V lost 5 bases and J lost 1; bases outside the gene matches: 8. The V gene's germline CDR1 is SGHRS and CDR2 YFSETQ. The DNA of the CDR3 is TGCGCCAGCAGACGGGACAGGGGGGGATGGAGCAATCAGCCCCAGCATTTT. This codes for CASRRDRGGWSNQPQHF.

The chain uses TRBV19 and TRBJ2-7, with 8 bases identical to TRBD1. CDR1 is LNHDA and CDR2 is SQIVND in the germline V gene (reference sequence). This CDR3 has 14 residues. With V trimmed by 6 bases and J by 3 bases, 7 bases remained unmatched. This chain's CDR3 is CASSQDRVGYEQYF. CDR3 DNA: TGTGCCAGTAGCCAGGACAGGGTCGGCTACGAGCAGTACTTC.

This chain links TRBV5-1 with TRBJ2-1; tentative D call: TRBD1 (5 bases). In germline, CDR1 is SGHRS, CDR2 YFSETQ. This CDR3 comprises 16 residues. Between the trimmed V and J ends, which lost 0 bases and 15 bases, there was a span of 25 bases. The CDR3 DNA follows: TGCGCCAGCAGCTTGGGACAGCTCAATTTTATTGAAGAGTTGTTCTTC. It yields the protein CASSLGQLNFIEELFF.

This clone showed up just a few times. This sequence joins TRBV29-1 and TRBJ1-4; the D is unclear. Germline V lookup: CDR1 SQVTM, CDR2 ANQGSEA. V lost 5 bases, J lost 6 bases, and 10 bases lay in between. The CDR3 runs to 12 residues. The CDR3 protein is CSVHGSDEKLFF. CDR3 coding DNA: TGCAGCGTTCACGGGTCTGATGAAAAACTGTTTTTT.

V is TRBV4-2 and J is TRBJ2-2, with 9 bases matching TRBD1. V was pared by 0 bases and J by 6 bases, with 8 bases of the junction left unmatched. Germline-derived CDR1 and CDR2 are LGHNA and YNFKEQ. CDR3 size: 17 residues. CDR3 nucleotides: TGTGCCAGCAGCCAAGATTTGAGACAGGGGGAAGCCGGGGAGCTGTTTTTT. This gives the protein CASSQDLRQGEAGELFF.

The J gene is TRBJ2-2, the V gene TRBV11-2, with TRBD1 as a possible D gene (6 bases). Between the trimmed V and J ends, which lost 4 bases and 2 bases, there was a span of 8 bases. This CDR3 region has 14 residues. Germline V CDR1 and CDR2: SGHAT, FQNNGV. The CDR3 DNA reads TGTGCCAGCAGCTCGGACAGAAACACCGGGGAGCTGTTTTTT. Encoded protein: CASSSDRNTGELFF.

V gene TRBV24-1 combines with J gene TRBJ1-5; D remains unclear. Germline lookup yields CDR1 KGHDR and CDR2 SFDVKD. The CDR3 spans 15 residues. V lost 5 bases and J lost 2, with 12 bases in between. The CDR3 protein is CATSAGGMGNQPQHF. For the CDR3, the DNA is TGTGCCACCAGTGCAGGAGGGATGGGCAATCAGCCCCAGCATTTT.

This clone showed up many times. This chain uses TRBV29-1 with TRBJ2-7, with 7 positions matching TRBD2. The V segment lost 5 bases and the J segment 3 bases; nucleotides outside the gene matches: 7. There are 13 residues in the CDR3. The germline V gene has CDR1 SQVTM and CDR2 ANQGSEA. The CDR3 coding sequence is TGCAGCGTTACTTGGGGGGGGAACTACGAGCAGTACTTC. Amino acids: CSVTWGGNYEQYF.

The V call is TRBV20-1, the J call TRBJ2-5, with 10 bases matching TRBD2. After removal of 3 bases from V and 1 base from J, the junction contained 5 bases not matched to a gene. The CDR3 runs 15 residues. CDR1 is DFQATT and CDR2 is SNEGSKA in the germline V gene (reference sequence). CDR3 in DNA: TGCAGTGCTAGTAGGACTAGCGGCTCCCAAGAGACCCAGTACTTC. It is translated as CSASRTSGSQETQYF.

The CDR3 sequence: CASSSSDRGPNTIYF. CDR3 sequence (DNA): TGCGCCAGCAGCTCCTCGGACAGGGGACCGAACACCATATATTTT. The chain is built from TRBV5-1 and TRBJ1-3, with 9 bases fitting TRBD1. The germline V gene has CDR1 SGHRS and CDR2 YFSETQ. The J segment lost 7 bases and the V segment lost 3 bases, leaving 8 bases of the junction unmatched. The CDR3 is made up of 15 amino acids.

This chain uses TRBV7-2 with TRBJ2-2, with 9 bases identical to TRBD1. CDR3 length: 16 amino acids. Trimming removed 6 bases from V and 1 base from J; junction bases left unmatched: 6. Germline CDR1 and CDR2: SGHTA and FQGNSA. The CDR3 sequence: CASRPTGGGNTGELFF. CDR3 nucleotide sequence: TGTGCCAGCAGACCTACAGGGGGCGGGAACACCGGGGAGCTGTTTTTT.

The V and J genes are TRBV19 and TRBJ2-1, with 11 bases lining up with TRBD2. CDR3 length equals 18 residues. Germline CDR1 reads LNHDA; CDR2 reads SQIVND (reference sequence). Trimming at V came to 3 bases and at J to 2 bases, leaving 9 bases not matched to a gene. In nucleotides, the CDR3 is TGTGCCAGTAGTATCGCGACTAGCGGGATGAGGACCTACAATGAGCAGTTCTTC. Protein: CASSIATSGMRTYNEQFF.

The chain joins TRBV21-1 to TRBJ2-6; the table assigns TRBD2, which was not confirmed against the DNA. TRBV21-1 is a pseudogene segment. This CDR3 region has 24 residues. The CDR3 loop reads CASSKERYRLKGGVSSTGANVLTF. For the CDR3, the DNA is TGTGCCAGCAGCAAAGAGAGGTACCGACTCAAAGGGGGGGTTTCGTCCACTGGGGCCAACGTCCTGACTTTC.

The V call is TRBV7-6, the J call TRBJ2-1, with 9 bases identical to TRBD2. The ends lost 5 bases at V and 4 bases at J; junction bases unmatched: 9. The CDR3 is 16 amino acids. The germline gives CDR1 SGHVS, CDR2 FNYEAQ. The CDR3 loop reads CASSHRPSGTYNEQFF. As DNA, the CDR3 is TGTGCCAGCAGCCACCGCCCTAGCGGGACGTACAATGAGCAGTTCTTC.

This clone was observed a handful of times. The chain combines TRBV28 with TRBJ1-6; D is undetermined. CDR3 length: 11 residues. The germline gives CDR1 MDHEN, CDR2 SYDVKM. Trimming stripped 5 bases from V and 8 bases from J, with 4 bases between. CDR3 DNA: TGTGCCAGCAGTGTAGATTCACCCCTCCACTTT. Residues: CASSVDSPLHF. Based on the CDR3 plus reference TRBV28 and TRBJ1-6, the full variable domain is DVKVTQSSRYLVKRTGEKVFLECVQDMDHENMFWYRQDPGLGLRLIYFSYDVKMKEKGDIPEGYSVSREKKERFSLILESASTNQTSMYLCASSVDSPLHFGNGTRLTVT.

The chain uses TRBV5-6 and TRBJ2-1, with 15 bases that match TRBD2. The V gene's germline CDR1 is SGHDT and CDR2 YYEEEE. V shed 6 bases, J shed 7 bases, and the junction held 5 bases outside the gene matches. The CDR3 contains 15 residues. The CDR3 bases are TGTGCCAGCACCTCCGGGACTAGCGGGAGGAATGAGCAGTTCTTC. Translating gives CASTSGTSGRNEQFF.

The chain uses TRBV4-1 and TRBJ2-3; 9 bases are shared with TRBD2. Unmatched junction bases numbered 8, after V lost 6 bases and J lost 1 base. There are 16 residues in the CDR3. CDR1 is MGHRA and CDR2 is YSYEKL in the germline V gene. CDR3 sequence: CASSPSAGGGTDTQYF. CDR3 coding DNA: TGCGCCAGCAGTCCTTCCGCGGGAGGGGGCACAGATACGCAGTATTTT.

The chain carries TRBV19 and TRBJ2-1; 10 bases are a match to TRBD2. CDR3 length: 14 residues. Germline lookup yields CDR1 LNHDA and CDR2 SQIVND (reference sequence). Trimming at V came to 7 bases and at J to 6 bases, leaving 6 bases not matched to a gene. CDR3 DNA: TGTGCCAGTACCGGACAGCGGGAGGGCAATGAGCAGTTCTTC. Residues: CASTGQREGNEQFF. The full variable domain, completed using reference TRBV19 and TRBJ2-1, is DGGITQSPKYLFRKEGQNVTLSCEQNLNHDAMYWYRQDPGQGLRLIYYSQIVNDFQKGDIAEGYSVSREKKESFPLTVTSAQKNPTAFYLCASTGQREGNEQFFGPGTRLTVL.

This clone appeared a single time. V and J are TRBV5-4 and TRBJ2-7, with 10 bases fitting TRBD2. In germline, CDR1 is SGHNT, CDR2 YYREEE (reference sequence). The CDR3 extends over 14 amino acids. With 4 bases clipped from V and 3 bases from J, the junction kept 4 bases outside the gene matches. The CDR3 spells CASSLRTSGYEQYF. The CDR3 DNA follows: TGTGCCAGCAGCCTGAGGACTAGCGGCTACGAGCAGTACTTC.

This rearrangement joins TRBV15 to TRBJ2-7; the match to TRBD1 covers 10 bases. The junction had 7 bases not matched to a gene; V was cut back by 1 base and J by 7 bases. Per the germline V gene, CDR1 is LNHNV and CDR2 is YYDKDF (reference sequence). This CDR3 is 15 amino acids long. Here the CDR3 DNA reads TGTGCCACCAGCAGAGGAGGGACAGGGGCTCGGGAGCAGTACTTC. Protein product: CATSRGGTGAREQYF.

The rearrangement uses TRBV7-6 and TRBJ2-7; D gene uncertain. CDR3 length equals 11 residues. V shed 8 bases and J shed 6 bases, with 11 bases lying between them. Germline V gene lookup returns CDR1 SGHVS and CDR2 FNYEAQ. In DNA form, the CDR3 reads TGTGCCAGCTCCCCTAATTTCGAGCAGTACTTC. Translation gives CASSPNFEQYF.